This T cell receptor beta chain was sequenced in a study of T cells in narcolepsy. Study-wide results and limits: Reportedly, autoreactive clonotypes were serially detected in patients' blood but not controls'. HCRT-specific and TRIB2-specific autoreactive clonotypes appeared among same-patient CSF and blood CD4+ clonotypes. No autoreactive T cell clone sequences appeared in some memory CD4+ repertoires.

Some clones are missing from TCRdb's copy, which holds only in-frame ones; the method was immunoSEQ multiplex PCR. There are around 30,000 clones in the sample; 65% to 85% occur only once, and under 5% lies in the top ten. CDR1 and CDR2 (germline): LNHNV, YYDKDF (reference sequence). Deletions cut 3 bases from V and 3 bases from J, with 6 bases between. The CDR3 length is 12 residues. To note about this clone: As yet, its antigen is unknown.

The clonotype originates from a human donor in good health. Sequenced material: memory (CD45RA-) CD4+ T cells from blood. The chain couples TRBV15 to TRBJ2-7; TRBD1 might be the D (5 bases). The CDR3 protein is CATSRDNYEQYF. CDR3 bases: TGTGCCACCAGCAGGGACAACTACGAGCAGTACTTC. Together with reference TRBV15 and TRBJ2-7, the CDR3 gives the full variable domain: DAMVIQNPRYQVTQFGKPVTLSCSQTLNHNVMYWYQQKSSQAPKLLFHYYDKDFNNEADTPDNFQSRRPNTSFCFLDIRSPGLGDTAMYLCATSRDNYEQYFGPGTRLTVT.